Below, 25 T cell receptor beta chains from the same sample are listed, as sequenced in a study of blood T cells in healthy people across ages. It was with a sample-barcoded 5' primer and a J-beta primer mix that a second PCR of roughly 7 to 12 cycles was run. One entry per CDR3 protein results from TCRdb running MiXCR on the 5' RACE reads. The sample yields over 500,000 distinct CDR3 sequences, roughly half seen once. The sample was blood. These receptors all come from a woman of 80 years or more in good health.

As to this clonotype: A junction boundary mismatches the germline segment, possibly from a read error. J is TRBJ2-3 and V is TRBV12-3 or TRBV12-4; the match to TRBD2 covers 16 bases. This CDR3 region has 18 residues. The CDR3 reads CASSLFGTSGRGTDAQYF. For the CDR3, the DNA is TGTGCCAGCAGCCTTTTCGGGACTAGCGGGAGGGGCACAGATGCGCAGTATTTT.

CDR3 amino acids: CASGLPKMGETQYF. As DNA, the CDR3 is TGTGCTTCGGGACTCCCCAAAATGGGGGAGACCCAGTACTTC. The chain combines TRBV30 with TRBJ2-5; D might be TRBD2 (6 bases). This CDR3 comprises 14 residues. Germline CDR1 GTSNPN, CDR2 SVGIG (reference sequence).

This clonotype was seen a single time. This rearrangement joins TRBV27 to TRBJ2-7; the match to TRBD1 covers 8 bases. Germline lookup yields CDR1 MNHEY and CDR2 SMNVEV (reference sequence). The CDR3 extends over 15 amino acids. Trimming at V came to 5 bases and at J to 2 bases, leaving 8 bases not matched to a gene. CDR3 sequence reads: CASSLRDRITYEQYF. CDR3 sequence (DNA): TGTGCCAGCAGTCTCCGGGACAGGATAACCTACGAGCAGTACTTC.

Regarding this clonotype: A much larger clonotype is one base distant, so this may be a read error. The chain uses TRBV12-3 or TRBV12-4 and TRBJ1-5; no reliable D call. V was cut by 6 bases and J by 5 bases, with 8 bases left in between. The CDR3 totals 12 residues. The chain's CDR3 is CASRSYDQPQHF. The DNA of the CDR3 is TGTGCCAGCAGAAGCTACGATCAGCCCCAGCATTTT.

In its sample, this clonotype was seen once. The chain recombines TRBV28 with TRBJ2-7; 8 positions match TRBD2. The J call may be in error: the DNA end matches TRBJ2-5 better. Germline V lookup: CDR1 MDHEN, CDR2 SYDVKM. The CDR3 totals 13 residues. The CDR3 here is CASLGTRQETQYF. The CDR3 DNA sequence: TGTGCCAGCTTGGGGACTAGGCAAGAGACCCAGTACTTC.

The chain couples TRBV29-1 to TRBJ2-5, with D hard to call. Gene TRBJ2-7 matches the end of the DNA better, so the J call may be wrong. CDR3 size: 15 residues. CDR1 is SQVTM and CDR2 is ANQGSEA in the germline V gene. DNA of the CDR3: TGCAGCGTCACCCTGATGGCTGCGGCTACCTACGAGCAGTACTTC. It codes for CSVTLMAAATYEQYF.

Many counts were recorded for this clonotype. The chain joins TRBV28 to TRBJ2-4; D is uncertain. CDR3 length equals 12 residues. Germline CDR1 is MDHEN and CDR2 is SYDVKM. The V end was cut by 5 bases, the J end by 8 bases, with 10 bases between. The CDR3 is CASSPGRDIQYF. The CDR3 DNA is TGTGCCAGCAGTCCGGGTAGGGACATTCAGTACTTC.

Note on this clonotype: An end of the junction differs from the germline gene, which may be a read error. The chain carries TRBV20-1 and TRBJ2-6; 7 bases align to TRBD1. The CDR3 spans 15 residues. Germline V lookup: CDR1 DFQATT, CDR2 SNEGSKA (reference sequence). CDR3 nucleotides: TGCAGTGCTAGAGAAGGGGGCGCTGGGACCAACGTCCTGACTTTC. Translation: CSAREGGAGTNVLTF.

This clonotype occurred many times. The V and J genes are TRBV18 and TRBJ2-5; D is possibly TRBD2 (6 bases). This CDR3 region has 14 residues. CDR1 and CDR2 (germline): KGHSH, LQKENI. V gave up 5 bases and J gave up 1 base, with 11 bases separating them. CDR3 loop: CASSSTGLQETQYF. CDR3 DNA sequence: TGTGCCAGCTCATCCACGGGACTCCAAGAGACCCAGTACTTC.

The rearrangement joins TRBV10-3 to TRBJ1-1, with TRBD1 matching over 7 bases. V was clipped by 11 bases and J by 1 base; unmatched bases: 4. The CDR3 length is 12 residues. Per germline, CDR1 ENHRY and CDR2 SYGVKD. This chain's CDR3 is CAARTGNTEAFF. Here the CDR3 DNA reads TGTGCCGCCCGGACAGGGAACACTGAAGCTTTCTTT.

Details on this clonotype: A much larger clone lies a single base off, so this may be a read error. The CDR3 here is CASSLAVSTAANEQFF. In DNA, the CDR3 is TGCGCCAGCAGCTTGGCCGTGAGTACCGCCGCCAATGAGCAGTTCTTC. The chain couples TRBV5-1 to TRBJ2-1; D remains ambiguous. The V gene's germline CDR1 is SGHRS and CDR2 YFSETQ. The CDR3 contains 16 residues. The V end lost 0 bases, the J end lost 6 bases, and 16 bases lay between the germline ends.

The chain combines TRBV7-2 with TRBJ1-5; D gene ambiguous. Trimming took 4 bases from V and 2 from J, leaving 9 bases between them. The CDR3 spans 14 residues. Germline assignment: CDR1 SGHTA and CDR2 FQGNSA. The CDR3 is CASSWRARNQPQHF. The CDR3 DNA sequence: TGTGCCAGCAGCTGGCGGGCTCGCAATCAGCCCCAGCATTTT. Together with reference TRBV7-2 and TRBJ1-5, the CDR3 gives the full variable domain: GAGVSQSPSNKVTEKGKDVELRCDPISGHTALYWYRQSLGQGLEFLIYFQGNSAPDKSGLPSDRFSAERTGGSVSTLTIQRTQQEDSAVYLCASSWRARNQPQHFGDGTRLSIL.

This clonotype was picked up many times. Just one base apart from a much larger clone, this may be a read error. The chain carries TRBV12-3 or TRBV12-4 and TRBJ2-1; D may be TRBD2 (5 bases). The CDR3 contains 13 residues. CDR3 protein: CATRGAVRYEQFF. In DNA, the CDR3 is TGTGCAACGCGCGGAGCGGTAAGGTATGAGCAGTTCTTC.

V gene TRBV24-1 combines with J gene TRBJ2-1; D not certain. Germline V gene sequence: CDR1 KGHDR, CDR2 SFDVKD. CDR3 length: 15 amino acids. V was shortened by 9 bases and J by 0 bases, with 14 bases between the two germline ends. CDR3 protein: CATGSDRSSYNEQFF. The DNA of the CDR3 is TGTGCCACCGGCTCGGATAGAAGCTCCTACAATGAGCAGTTCTTC.

In this sample, this clonotype turned up many times. CDR3 coding DNA: TGTGCCATCAGTGAAACCTACGAGCAGTACTTC. This codes for CAISETYEQYF. The genes are TRBV10-3 and TRBJ2-7; D not resolved. CDR3 length: 11 amino acids. The germline CDR1 and CDR2 sequences are ENHRY and SYGVKD. With 3 bases removed from V and 2 bases from J, the gap between germline ends came to 2 bases.

The chain is built from TRBV10-3 and TRBJ1-4; D may be TRBD1 (5 bases). V was clipped by 10 bases and J by 8 bases, with 26 bases between them. This CDR3 comprises 16 residues. The germline CDR1 and CDR2 sequences are ENHRY and SYGVKD. In nucleotides, the CDR3 is TGTGCCACCCGGGACCAGACCAATGGGGAGGGGGAAAAACTGTTTTTT. Protein product: CATRDQTNGEGEKLFF.

The sample holds one count of this clonotype. The rearrangement uses TRBV2 and TRBJ2-1; 8 nucleotides agree with TRBD2. The CDR3 consists of 16 residues. J gave up 6 bases and V 6 bases, and 13 bases lay outside the gene matches. The germline CDR1 and CDR2 sequences are SNHLY and FYNNEI. As DNA, the CDR3 is TGTGCCAGCAGCGACACCGGGACTAGGCATGGCAATGAGCAGTTCTTC. Its translation: CASSDTGTRHGNEQFF.

The chain combines TRBV7-2 with TRBJ2-5, with 15 bases matching TRBD2. CDR1 SGHTA and CDR2 FQGNSA come from the germline V gene. The trim removed 5 bases at V and 2 bases at J, leaving 3 bases unmatched. The CDR3 consists of 16 residues. CDR3 amino acids: CASSAGLAGGQETQYF. CDR3 nucleotides: TGTGCCAGCAGCGCAGGACTAGCGGGGGGGCAAGAGACCCAGTACTTC.

This chain joins TRBV18 and TRBJ2-1, with a weak D call TRBD2 (5 bases). Trimming left V 6 bases short and J 3 bases short, with 9 bases between. The CDR3 is 13 amino acids. Germline loops: CDR1 KGHSH, CDR2 LQKENI. DNA for the CDR3: TGTGCCAGCTCGCGCAGCGGCTACAATGAGCAGTTCTTC. This encodes CASSRSGYNEQFF.

This clonotype was recorded many times. This chain uses TRBV14 with TRBJ2-6; D unresolved. CDR1 is SGHDN, CDR2 FVKESK, per germline. This CDR3 spans 15 amino acids. The germline V and J ends were trimmed by 4 bases and 4 bases, with 11 bases remaining between them. The CDR3 loop reads CASSPDGLGANVLTF. CDR3 coding DNA: TGTGCCAGCAGCCCAGACGGTTTGGGGGCCAACGTCCTGACTTTC. The whole variable domain, filled in from reference TRBV14 and TRBJ2-6, reads EAGVTQFPSHSVIEKGQTVTLRCDPISGHDNLYWYRRVMGKEIKFLLHFVKESKQDESGMPNNRFLAERTGGTYSTLKVQPAELEDSGVYFCASSPDGLGANVLTFGAGSRLTVL.

This rearrangement joins TRBV20-1 to TRBJ1-1; D may be TRBD1 (5 bases). Germline loops: CDR1 DFQATT, CDR2 SNEGSKA (reference sequence). Between the trimmed V and J ends, which lost 1 base and 0 bases, there was a span of 15 bases. The CDR3 contains 16 residues. The CDR3, as DNA: TGCAGTGCTAGAGGTGGGGGTTGGGAAATGAACACTGAAGCTTTCTTT. Protein: CSARGGGWEMNTEAFF.

Worth noting for this clonotype: This may be a read error, as it is one base from a much larger clone. This chain connects TRBV12-3 or TRBV12-4 to TRBJ1-2, with 8 bases lining up with TRBD1. This CDR3 spans 15 amino acids. CDR3 nucleotides: TGTGCCAGCGTAAGGACAGGGAGTGTTGACTATGGCCACACCTTC. As protein: CASVRTGSVDYGHTF.

As regards this clonotype: Since a much larger clone is just one base distant, this may be a read error. V and J are TRBV28 and TRBJ2-7; 7 bases match TRBD1. The CDR3 spans 15 residues. Germline CDR1 MDHEN, CDR2 SYDVKM. The CDR3 bases are TGTGCCGGCAGTTCCTCACCCCTAAACAGGGGCGAGCAGTACTTC. Translated: CAGSSSPLNRGEQYF.

The chain is built from TRBV28 and TRBJ1-6; 9 bases map to TRBD1. This CDR3 spans 15 amino acids. The J segment lost 8 bases and the V segment lost 4 bases, leaving 6 bases of the junction unmatched. CDR1 and CDR2 from the germline V gene are MDHEN and SYDVKM. The CDR3 DNA reads as TGTGCCAGCAGTTCGCCGGGACAGGGCTATTCACCCCTCCACTTT. It specifies CASSSPGQGYSPLHF.

The chain is built from TRBV10-3 and TRBJ2-3; 12 bases are shared with TRBD2. This CDR3 is built from 12 residues. V lost 8 bases to trimming and J lost 10 bases; unmatched junction nucleotides: 4. CDR1 and CDR2 (germline): ENHRY, SYGVKD. Here the CDR3 reads CAIGTSGQAQYF. DNA for the CDR3: TGTGCCATCGGGACTAGCGGGCAAGCGCAGTATTTT.